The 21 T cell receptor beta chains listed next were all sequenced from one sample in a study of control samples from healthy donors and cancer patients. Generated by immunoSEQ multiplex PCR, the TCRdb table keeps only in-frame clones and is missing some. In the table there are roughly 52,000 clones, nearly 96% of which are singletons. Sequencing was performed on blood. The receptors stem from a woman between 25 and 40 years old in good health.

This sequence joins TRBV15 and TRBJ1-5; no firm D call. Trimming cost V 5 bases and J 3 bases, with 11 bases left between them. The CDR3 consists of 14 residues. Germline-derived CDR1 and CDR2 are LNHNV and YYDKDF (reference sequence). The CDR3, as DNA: TGTGCCACCAGCGAAGGACTTGCCAATCAGCCCCAGCATTTT. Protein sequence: CATSEGLANQPQHF.

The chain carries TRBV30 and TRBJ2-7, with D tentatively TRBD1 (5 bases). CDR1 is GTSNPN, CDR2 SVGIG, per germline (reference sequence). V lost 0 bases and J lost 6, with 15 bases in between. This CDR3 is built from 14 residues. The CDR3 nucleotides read TGTGCCTGGAGTGTACATGGGGCCGGCGGCGAGCAGTACTTC. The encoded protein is CAWSVHGAGGEQYF.

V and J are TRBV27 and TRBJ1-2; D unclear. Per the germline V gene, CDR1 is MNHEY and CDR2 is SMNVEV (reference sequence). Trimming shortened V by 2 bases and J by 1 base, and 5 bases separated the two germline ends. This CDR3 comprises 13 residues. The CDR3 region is CASSLGINYGYTF. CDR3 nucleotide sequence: TGTGCCAGCAGTTTAGGGATTAACTATGGCTACACCTTC.

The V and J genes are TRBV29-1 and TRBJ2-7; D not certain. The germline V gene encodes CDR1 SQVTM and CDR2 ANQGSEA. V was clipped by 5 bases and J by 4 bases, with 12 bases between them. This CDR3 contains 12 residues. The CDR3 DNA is TGCAGCGTTTTTGGTGGGCCATACGAGCAGTACTTC. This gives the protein CSVFGGPYEQYF.

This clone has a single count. The CDR3 loop reads CASSAGSNTEAFF. Written as DNA, the CDR3 is TGTGCCAGCAGCGCCGGATCGAACACTGAAGCTTTCTTT. This sequence joins TRBV7-9 and TRBJ1-1; no reliable D call. The CDR3 is 13 residues long. The germline V gene has CDR1 SEHNR and CDR2 FQNEAQ (reference sequence). V was cut by 5 bases and J by 1 base, with 8 bases left in between.

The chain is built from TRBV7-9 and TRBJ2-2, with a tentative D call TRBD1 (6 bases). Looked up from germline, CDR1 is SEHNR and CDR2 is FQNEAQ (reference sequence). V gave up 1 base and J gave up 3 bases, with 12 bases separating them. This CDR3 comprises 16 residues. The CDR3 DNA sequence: TGTGCCAGCAGCTTAGTCCCCCAGGGGCACACCGGGGAGCTGTTTTTT. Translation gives CASSLVPQGHTGELFF. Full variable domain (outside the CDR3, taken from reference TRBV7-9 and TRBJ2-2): DTGVSQNPRHKITKRGQNVTFRCDPISEHNRLYWYRQTLGQGPEFLTYFQNEAQLEKSRLLSDRFSAERPKGSFSTLEIQRTEQGDSAMYLCASSLVPQGHTGELFFGEGSRLTVL.

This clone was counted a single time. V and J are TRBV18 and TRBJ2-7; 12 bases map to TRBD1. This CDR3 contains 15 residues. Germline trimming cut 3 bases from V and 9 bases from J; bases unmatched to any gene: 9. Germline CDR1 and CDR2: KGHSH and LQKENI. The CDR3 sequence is CASSPGDRGPFLQYF. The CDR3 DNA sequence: TGTGCCAGCTCACCCGGGGACAGGGGGCCTTTTCTGCAGTACTTC.

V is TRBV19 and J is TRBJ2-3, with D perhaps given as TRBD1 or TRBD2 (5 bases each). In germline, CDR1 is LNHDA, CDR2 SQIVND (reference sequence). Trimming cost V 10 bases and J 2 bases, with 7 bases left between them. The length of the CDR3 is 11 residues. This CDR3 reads CATGTTDTQYF. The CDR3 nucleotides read TGTGCCACCGGGACCACAGATACGCAGTATTTT.

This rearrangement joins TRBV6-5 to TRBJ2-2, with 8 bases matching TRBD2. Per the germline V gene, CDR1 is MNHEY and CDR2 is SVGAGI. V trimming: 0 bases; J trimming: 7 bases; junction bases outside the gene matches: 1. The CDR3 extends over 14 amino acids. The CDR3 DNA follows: TGTGCCAGCAGTTACTCACGGGAGGGCGGGGAGCTGTTTTTT. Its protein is CASSYSREGGELFF.

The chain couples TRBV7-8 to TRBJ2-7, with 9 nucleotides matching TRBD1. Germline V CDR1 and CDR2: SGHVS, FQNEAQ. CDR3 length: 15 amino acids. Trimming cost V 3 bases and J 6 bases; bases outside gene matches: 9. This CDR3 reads CASSFEGQGTGEQYF. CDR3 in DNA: TGTGCCAGCAGCTTCGAGGGACAGGGAACCGGCGAGCAGTACTTC.

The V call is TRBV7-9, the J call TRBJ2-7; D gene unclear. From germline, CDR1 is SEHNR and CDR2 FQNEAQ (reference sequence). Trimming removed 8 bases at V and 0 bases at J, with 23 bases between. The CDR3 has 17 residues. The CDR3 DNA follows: TGTGCCAGCCACAGCCTAAACGAGGAACCCCGCTCCTACGAGCAGTACTTC. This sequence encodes CASHSLNEEPRSYEQYF.

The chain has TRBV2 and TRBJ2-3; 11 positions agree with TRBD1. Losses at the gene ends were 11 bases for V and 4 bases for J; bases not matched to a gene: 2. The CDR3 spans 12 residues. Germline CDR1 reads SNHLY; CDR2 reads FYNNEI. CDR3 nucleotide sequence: TGTGCCCTGGGACAGGGGGCAGATACGCAGTATTTT. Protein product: CALGQGADTQYF.

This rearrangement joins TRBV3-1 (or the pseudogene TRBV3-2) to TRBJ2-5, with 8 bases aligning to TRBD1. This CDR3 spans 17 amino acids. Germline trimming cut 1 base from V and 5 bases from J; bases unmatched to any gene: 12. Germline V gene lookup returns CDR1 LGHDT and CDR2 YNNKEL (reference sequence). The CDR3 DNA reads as TGTGCCAGCAGCCAAGGAGTCGCAGGGGGCGATGTGGAGACCCAGTACTTC. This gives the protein CASSQGVAGGDVETQYF.

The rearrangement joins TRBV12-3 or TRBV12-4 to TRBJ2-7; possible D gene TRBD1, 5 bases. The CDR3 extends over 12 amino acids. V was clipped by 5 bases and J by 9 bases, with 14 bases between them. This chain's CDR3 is CASSPTQGRQYF. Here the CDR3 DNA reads TGTGCCAGCAGTCCGACGCAGGGAAGGCAGTACTTC.

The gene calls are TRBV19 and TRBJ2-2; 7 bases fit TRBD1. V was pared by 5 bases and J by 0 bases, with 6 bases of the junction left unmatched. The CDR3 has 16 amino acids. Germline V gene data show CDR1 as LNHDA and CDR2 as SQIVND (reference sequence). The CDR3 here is CASSARGGANTGELFF. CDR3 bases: TGTGCCAGTAGTGCCCGAGGGGGCGCGAACACCGGGGAGCTGTTTTTT.

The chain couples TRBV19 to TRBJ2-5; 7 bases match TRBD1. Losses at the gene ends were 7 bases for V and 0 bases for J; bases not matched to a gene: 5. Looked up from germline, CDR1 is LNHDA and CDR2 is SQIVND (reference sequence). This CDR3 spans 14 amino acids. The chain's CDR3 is CASTPGTDQETQYF. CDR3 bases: TGTGCCAGTACCCCCGGGACAGACCAAGAGACCCAGTACTTC.

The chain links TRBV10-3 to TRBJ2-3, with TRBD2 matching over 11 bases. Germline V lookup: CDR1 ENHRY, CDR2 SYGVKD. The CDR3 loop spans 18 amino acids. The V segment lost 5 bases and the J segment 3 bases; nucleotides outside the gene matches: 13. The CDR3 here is CAISPTITSGSGTDTQYF. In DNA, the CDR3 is TGTGCCATCAGTCCGACAATAACTAGCGGGAGTGGGACAGATACGCAGTATTTT.

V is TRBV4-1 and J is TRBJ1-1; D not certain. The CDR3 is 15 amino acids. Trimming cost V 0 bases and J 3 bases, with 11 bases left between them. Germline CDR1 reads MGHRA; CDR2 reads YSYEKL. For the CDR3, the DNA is TGCGCCAGCAGCCAAGAGGCGACCGGGGACACTGAAGCTTTCTTT. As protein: CASSQEATGDTEAFF.

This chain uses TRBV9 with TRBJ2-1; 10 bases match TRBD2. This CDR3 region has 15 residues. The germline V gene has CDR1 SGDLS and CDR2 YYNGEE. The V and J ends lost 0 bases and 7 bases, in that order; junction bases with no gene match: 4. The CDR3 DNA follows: TGTGCCAGCAGCGTAGGCCCAGCGGGAGGGAATGAGCAGTTCTTC. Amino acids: CASSVGPAGGNEQFF.

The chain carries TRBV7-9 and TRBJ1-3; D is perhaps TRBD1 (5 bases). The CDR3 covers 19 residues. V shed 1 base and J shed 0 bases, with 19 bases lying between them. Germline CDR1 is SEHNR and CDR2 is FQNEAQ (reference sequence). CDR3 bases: TGTGCCAGCAGCTTAGGGGGTGGGGACGAATCCATCTCTGGAAACACCATATATTTT. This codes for CASSLGGGDESISGNTIYF.

The CDR3 coding sequence is TGTGCCAGCGCCCTGGGTTCAGATACGCAGTATTTT. This translates into CASALGSDTQYF. This chain joins TRBV13 and TRBJ2-3; D uncertain. The V and J ends lost 8 bases and 4 bases respectively, with 10 bases between them. CDR3 length: 12 amino acids. Germline loops: CDR1 PRHDT, CDR2 FYEKMQ (reference sequence).